Each of the 10 T cell receptor beta chains below was sequenced from the same sample in a study of Ad26.COV2.S vaccination and SARS-CoV-2 variants. Treatment reported: about 20 received Ad26.COV2.S at low or high dose, single or two shots; 5 received placebo; per-sample allocation not given. Day 63 after the first vaccine or placebo injection was the time point for sampling. Here immunoSEQ multiplex PCR was the method, and the copy in TCRdb shows in-frame clones only, minus some. This sample has fewer than 600,000 clones, with 70% to 90% found just once. Source: peripheral blood, taken in a trial of Ad26.COV2.S vaccine versus placebo. The receptors originated from a person between 18 and 60 years old who received the Ad26.COV2.S COVID-19 vaccine or a placebo.

The chain combines TRBV28 with TRBJ1-2; TRBD1 matches at 7 bases. The V and J ends lost 2 bases and 0 bases, in that order; junction bases with no gene match: 6. The germline gives CDR1 MDHEN, CDR2 SYDVKM. CDR3 length equals 16 residues. This chain's CDR3 is CASSLVPGQTNYGYTF. The CDR3 DNA sequence: TGTGCCAGCAGTTTAGTTCCGGGACAGACTAACTATGGCTACACCTTC.

This clone was found a few times. This chain joins TRBV6-5 and TRBJ1-1, with 8 bases aligning to TRBD1. This CDR3 comprises 16 residues. Unmatched junction bases numbered 10, after V lost 2 bases and J lost 5 bases. Germline CDR1 MNHEY, CDR2 SVGAGI. CDR3 sequence reads: CASSYETGQGGTEAFF. DNA for the CDR3: TGTGCCAGCAGTTACGAAACTGGACAGGGTGGGACTGAAGCTTTCTTT.

This chain joins TRBV20-1 and TRBJ2-1; no definite D call. The germline V and J ends were trimmed by 1 base and 8 bases, with 6 bases remaining between them. Germline V gene data show CDR1 as DFQATT and CDR2 as SNEGSKA (reference sequence). This CDR3 spans 11 amino acids. The CDR3 nucleotides are TGCAGTGCTAGAGTAGCACATGAGCAGTTCTTC. As protein: CSARVAHEQFF.

This clone was picked up a small number of times. The chain carries TRBV6-1 and TRBJ2-7, with 7 bases identical to TRBD2. J was trimmed by 0 bases and V by 5 bases; bases with no gene match: 7. The CDR3 sequence is 15 residues long. CDR1 MNHNS and CDR2 SASEGT come from the germline V gene. The CDR3 DNA is TGTGCCAGCAGTCTAGCGGCCGGGGCCTCCTACGAGCAGTACTTC. Translated, it gives CASSLAAGASYEQYF.

The table lists this clone with a count of one. The J gene is TRBJ2-3, the V gene TRBV5-1; the D gene is possibly TRBD1 (6 bases). The ends were cut back, 0 bases at V and 1 base at J, with 12 bases in the middle. The CDR3 is made up of 16 amino acids. CDR1 is SGHRS, CDR2 YFSETQ, per germline. This chain's CDR3 is CASSLAYRDGTDTQYF. The CDR3 DNA is TGCGCCAGCAGCTTGGCCTACAGGGATGGCACAGATACGCAGTATTTT. Supplemented by reference TRBV5-1 and TRBJ2-3, the full variable domain reads KAGVTQTPRYLIKTRGQQVTLSCSPISGHRSVSWYQQTPGQGLQFLFEYFSETQRNKGNFPGRFSGRQFSNSRSEMNVSTLELGDSALYLCASSLAYRDGTDTQYFGPGTRLTVL.

Remarks on this clone: Other DNA sequences in this sample translate to the same CDR3. This rearrangement joins TRBV6-2 or TRBV6-3 to TRBJ2-7; D is possibly TRBD2 (6 bases). With 2 bases removed from V and 1 base from J, the gap between germline ends came to 21 bases. The germline CDR1 and CDR2 sequences are MNHEY and SVGEGT. The CDR3 is made up of 18 amino acids. The chain's CDR3 is CASSYTWGDRPLSYEQYF. CDR3 nucleotide sequence: TGTGCCAGCAGTTACACCTGGGGGGATAGGCCCCTTTCCTACGAGCAGTACTTC.

The V and J genes are TRBV5-8 and TRBJ1-6; the match to TRBD1 covers 7 bases. Unmatched junction bases numbered 10, after V lost 4 bases and J lost 9 bases. Germline V gene data show CDR1 as SGHTS and CDR2 as YDEGEE. This CDR3 is 15 amino acids long. Here the CDR3 reads CASSPPGTVPSPLHF. In DNA form, the CDR3 reads TGTGCCAGCAGCCCCCCCGGGACAGTACCTTCACCCCTCCACTTT.

The chain carries TRBV18 and TRBJ2-1, with D unresolved. The CDR3 runs 14 residues. The germline V and J ends were trimmed by 1 base and 6 bases, with 10 bases remaining between them. Germline CDR1 reads KGHSH; CDR2 reads LQKENI. CDR3 in DNA: TGTGCCAGCTCACCACGCTCCACATCCAATGAGCAGTTCTTC. Its protein is CASSPRSTSNEQFF.

The rearrangement uses TRBV5-1 and TRBJ2-7; 7 bases line up with TRBD2. Germline lookup yields CDR1 SGHRS and CDR2 YFSETQ. Trimming removed 5 bases from V and 5 bases from J; junction bases left unmatched: 7. This CDR3 region has 13 residues. CDR3 coding DNA: TGCGCCAGCAGGGGCTATCGGGAGGACGAGCAGTACTTC. Translated: CASRGYREDEQYF.

This chain links TRBV19 with TRBJ1-1; D is unresolved. The V end was cut by 2 bases, the J end by 4 bases, with 11 bases between. CDR1 is LNHDA, CDR2 SQIVND, per germline (reference sequence). CDR3 size: 14 residues. CDR3 in DNA: TGTGCCAGTAGTATAACCGCCAGGACCACTGAAGCTTTCTTT. It encodes CASSITARTTEAFF.